The clone carrying this TCR beta chain was seen only a few times. Its target is unknown. Every sample had a minimum of 6.5 million PBMCs isolated. It was with a sample-barcoded 5' primer and a J-beta primer mix that a second PCR of roughly 6 to 12 cycles was run. Via MiXCR, TCRdb re-called the 5' RACE reads, giving one row per CDR3 protein. The sample shows around 1,500,000 distinct CDR3 sequences, 28% of them seen only once. There are 16 residues in the CDR3. Between the trimmed V and J ends, which lost 6 bases and 1 base, there was a span of 18 bases. The record originates from a study of blood T cells in healthy people across ages. General observations from the study: The fall in TCR beta diversity per million T cells was roughly linear with age. No one knew whether donors had CMV, which possibly confounded expanded clonotype changes. Researchers said unsorted PBMCs prevented a conclusive naive versus antigen-experienced comparison.

This chain joins TRBV12-3 or TRBV12-4 and TRBJ1-2; tentatively, D is TRBD1 (5 bases). Sequencing was done on a sample of blood. The TCR was taken from a woman aged 30 to 39 in good health. DNA of the CDR3: TGTGCCAGCAGCAGAAGACAGTACCTCCTTAACTATGGCTACACCTTC. Translation gives CASSRRQYLLNYGYTF.